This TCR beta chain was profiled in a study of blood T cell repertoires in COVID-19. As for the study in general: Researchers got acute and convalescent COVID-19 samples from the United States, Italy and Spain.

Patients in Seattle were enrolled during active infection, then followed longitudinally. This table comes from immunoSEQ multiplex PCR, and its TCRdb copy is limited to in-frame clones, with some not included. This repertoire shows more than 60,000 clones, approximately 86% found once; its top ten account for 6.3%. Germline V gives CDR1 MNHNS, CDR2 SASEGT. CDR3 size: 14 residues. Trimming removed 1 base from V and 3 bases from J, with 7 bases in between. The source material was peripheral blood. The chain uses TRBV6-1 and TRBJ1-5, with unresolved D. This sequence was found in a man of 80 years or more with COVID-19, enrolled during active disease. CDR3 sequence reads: CASSEGGYNQPQHF. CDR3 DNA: TGTGCCAGCAGTGAAGGAGGGTACAATCAGCCCCAGCATTTT.